These T cell receptor beta chains were read from a single sample in a study of T cell changes during pregnancy in multiple sclerosis. The assay was immunoSEQ multiplex PCR, and TCRdb's table has in-frame clones only and misses some. The table shows approximately 130,000 clones, with roughly 95% occurring only once. The sample was peripheral blood, taken after pregnancy. Receptors originate from a female donor with multiple sclerosis, enrolled in a pregnancy study. Each CDR3 is given with its conserved first and last residue. A D gene is named only where the DNA matches it firmly. The size field is filled for only some rows; it gives once, few, many or a size class.

d_call clone_size j_call v_call cdr3_nt cdr3_aa
- - TRBJ2-7 TRBV4-1 TGCGCCAGCAGCCAAGACAGTCCTATACGGGGCGAGCAGTACTTC CASSQDSPIRGEQYF
- - TRBJ1-5 TRBV12-2 TGTGCAAGTCGCTTAGTCTCTAGGGGGCCTCAGCCCCAGCATTTT CASRLVSRGPQPQHF
- - TRBJ2-7 TRBV7-8 TGTGCCAGCAGAGACGGGGGACACGAGCAGTACTTC CASRDGGHEQYF
TRBD2 - TRBJ2-3 TRBV9 TGTGCCAGCAGCGTAGGACTAGCGGAGAGCACAGATACGCAGTATTTT CASSVGLAESTDTQYF
- - TRBJ1-1 TRBV4-2 TGTGCCAGCAGCCTAAGCGACAGGAGCACTGAAGCTTTCTTT CASSLSDRSTEAFF
- - TRBJ2-5 TRBV4-3 TGCGCCAGCAGCCAGTTACAGGGTAGTGGGACCCAGTACTTC CASSQLQGSGTQYF
TRBD2 - TRBJ2-3 TRBV5-3 TGTGCCAGATCCGATCGGGGCCTAGCGGCAGATACGCAGTATTTT CARSDRGLAADTQYF
TRBD2 - TRBJ2-3 TRBV28 TGTGCCAGCAGTCAACTAGCGGGAGGGCCGTTAGGTACGCAGTATTTT CASSQLAGGPLGTQYF
- once TRBJ2-3 TRBV19 TGTGCCAGTAGTATCAAGGGAGGTCGCACAGATACGCAGTATTTT CASSIKGGRTDTQYF
- - TRBJ2-5 TRBV4-1 TGCGCCAGCAGCCAAGCGGTTGGGGCAGGTCAAGAGACCCAGTACTTC CASSQAVGAGQETQYF
TRBD1 - TRBJ1-6 TRBV6-1 TGTGCCAGCAGCCCGGGACAGGGAAATTCACCCCTCCACTTT CASSPGQGNSPLHF
TRBD2 - TRBJ2-1 TRBV5-6 TGTGCCAGCAGCTTGATGTTAGCGGGAATCTACAATGAGCAGTTCTTC CASSLMLAGIYNEQFF
TRBD1 - TRBJ1-4 TRBV27 TGTGCCAGCAGTCCACAGGGGGCGCGTGAAAAACTGTTTTTT CASSPQGAREKLFF
- - TRBJ2-7 TRBV15 TGTGCCACCAGCAGAGATCTCTTCGTTCGGAGGCACGAGCAGTACTTC CATSRDLFVRRHEQYF
- - TRBJ1-5 TRBV6-5 TGTGCCAGCAGTTCGGACAGAAAAAATCAGCCCCAGCATTTT CASSSDRKNQPQHF
- - TRBJ2-7 TRBV14 TGTGCCAGCAGCCAAGTCAACGGCTACGAGCAGTACTTC CASSQVNGYEQYF